Here is one T cell receptor (beta chain) with its context. TCRdb processed the RT-PCR reads anew with MiXCR; each CDR3 protein has one entry. Of about 700,000 distinct CDR3 sequences in the sample, approximately 15% are singletons; the top ten hold 3% to 4.5%. V dropped 4 bases and J dropped 1 base, with 17 bases sitting between them. This CDR3 comprises 17 residues. Germline-derived CDR1 and CDR2 are KGHSH and LQKENI. Sequencing used memory CD4+ T cells from blood. The TCR comes from a female donor in good health, serving as a healthy control. This sequence joins TRBV18 and TRBJ1-3; D unresolved. The CDR3 sequence is CASSLQMSGLSGNTIYF. CDR3 bases: TGTGCCAGCTCACTACAAATGTCCGGACTATCTGGAAACACCATATATTTT. The full variable domain, with the rest looked up from reference TRBV18 and TRBJ1-3, is NAGVMQNPRHLVRRRGQEARLRCSPMKGHSHVYWYRQLPEEGLKFMVYLQKENIIDESGMPKERFSAEFPKEGPSILRIQQVVRGDSAAYFCASSLQMSGLSGNTIYFGEGSWLTVV.